This is a list of T cell receptor beta chains from one sample in a study of human T cells and chemical hapten exposure. Via MiXCR, TCRdb re-called the RACE reads, giving one row per CDR3 protein. Seen here are approximately 90,000 distinct CDR3 sequences, about 10% observed once, and the top ten hold 2.2%. Sequenced here: whole blood, sampled in connection with sensitization to the hapten diphenylcyclopropenone (DPC). Every receptor here comes from a man in his forties with alopecia areata. Some clones in this sample may be carry-over from other donors' samples. CDR3s include the opening cysteine and the closing phenylalanine or tryptophan. A D gene is named only where the DNA matches it firmly. Expanded clones are given a class, and other clones once, few, many or no size at all.

d_gene: -; j_gene: TRBJ2-2; v_gene: TRBV19; abundance: -; CDR3nt: TGTGCCACCAACCGGGGGGCACCGAACACCGGGGAGCTGTTTTTT; CDR3aa: CATNRGAPNTGELFF
d_gene: -; j_gene: TRBJ2-2; v_gene: TRBV12-3/TRBV12-4; abundance: many; CDR3nt: TGTGCCAGCAGTTTACCGGGGAGAATAAACACCGGGGAGCTGTTTTTT; CDR3aa: CASSLPGRINTGELFF
d_gene: -; j_gene: TRBJ1-6; v_gene: TRBV12-3/TRBV12-4; abundance: medium-sized; CDR3nt: TGTGCCAGCAGTTTTACCAACCACAGGGAATATAATTCACCCCTCCACTTT; CDR3aa: CASSFTNHREYNSPLHF
d_gene: -; j_gene: TRBJ1-1; v_gene: TRBV29-1; abundance: few; CDR3nt: TGCAGCGTTGAAGCCAGGGAAACTGAAGCTTTCTTT; CDR3aa: CSVEARETEAFF
d_gene: -; j_gene: TRBJ1-1; v_gene: TRBV12-3/TRBV12-4; abundance: -; CDR3nt: TGTGCCAGCAGTTTTAGGGATTGGGCTGAAGCTTTCTTT; CDR3aa: CASSFRDWAEAFF
d_gene: -; j_gene: TRBJ2-4; v_gene: TRBV19; abundance: few; CDR3nt: TGTGCCAGTAGTCTCTCCGACGACATTCAGTACTTC; CDR3aa: CASSLSDDIQYF
d_gene: -; j_gene: TRBJ1-4; v_gene: TRBV12-3/TRBV12-4; abundance: -; CDR3nt: TGTGTCAGCAGGGGTCCGAGGGAAAAACTGTTTTTT; CDR3aa: CVSRGPREKLFF
d_gene: TRBD1; j_gene: TRBJ2-5; v_gene: TRBV18; abundance: -; CDR3nt: TGTGCCAGCTCCCGAGACAGGGGGCGAGAGACCCAGTACTTC; CDR3aa: CASSRDRGRETQYF
d_gene: -; j_gene: TRBJ1-6; v_gene: TRBV20-1; abundance: -; CDR3nt: TGCAGTGCTAGCGTGCAGGGTGGGTTGTCGGTTGACTTT; CDR3aa: CSASVQGGLSVDF
d_gene: TRBD1; j_gene: TRBJ1-1; v_gene: TRBV5-4; abundance: -; CDR3nt: TGTGCCAGCAGCCGGGGACAGGGGTTGAACACTGAAGCTTTCTTT; CDR3aa: CASSRGQGLNTEAFF
d_gene: TRBD1; j_gene: TRBJ1-4; v_gene: TRBV6-2/TRBV6-3; abundance: few; CDR3nt: TGTGCCAGCAGAAGACAGGGGTTGACGGCAACTAATGAAAAACTGTTTTTT; CDR3aa: CASRRQGLTATNEKLFF
d_gene: TRBD1; j_gene: TRBJ1-1; v_gene: TRBV12-3/TRBV12-4; abundance: many; CDR3nt: TGTGCCAGCAGCCCAGGGACAGGGCCTCGAGCTTTCTTT; CDR3aa: CASSPGTGPRAFF
d_gene: -; j_gene: TRBJ2-3; v_gene: TRBV29-1; abundance: many; CDR3nt: TGCAGCGTTGAACCCGGCAGCCTAGCCACAGATACGCAGTATTTT; CDR3aa: CSVEPGSLATDTQYF
d_gene: TRBD1; j_gene: TRBJ2-4; v_gene: TRBV28; abundance: -; CDR3nt: TGTGCCAGCAGCCGGATGACAGGGATGTCGAACATTCAGTACTTC; CDR3aa: CASSRMTGMSNIQYF
d_gene: TRBD2; j_gene: TRBJ2-3; v_gene: TRBV29-1; abundance: few; CDR3nt: TGCAGCATGGGAGGGCCGGGGAACACAGATACGCAGTATTTT; CDR3aa: CSMGGPGNTDTQYF
d_gene: -; j_gene: TRBJ2-1; v_gene: TRBV29-1; abundance: -; CDR3nt: TGCAGCGTTGAGGTAGTTAGGGGACAGTTCTTC; CDR3aa: CSVEVVRGQFF
d_gene: -; j_gene: TRBJ1-1; v_gene: TRBV5-6; abundance: few; CDR3nt: TGTGCCAGCACCTCAGGTCCGGGATCCACTGAAGCTTTCTTT; CDR3aa: CASTSGPGSTEAFF
d_gene: -; j_gene: TRBJ2-3; v_gene: TRBV11-3; abundance: -; CDR3nt: TGTGCCAGCAGCTTAGTTGCTTTACGCACAGATACGCAGTATTTT; CDR3aa: CASSLVALRTDTQYF
d_gene: -; j_gene: TRBJ2-6; v_gene: TRBV5-1; abundance: -; CDR3nt: TGCGCCAGCAGCTTGGGGGATTGTCGACTGCACCAATTCTGTACTGGGGCCAACGTCCTGACTTTC; CDR3aa: CASSLGDCRLHQFCTGANVLTF
d_gene: -; j_gene: TRBJ2-5; v_gene: TRBV12-3/TRBV12-4; abundance: -; CDR3nt: TGTGCCAGCAGCCGTACAGGCAACCAAGAGACCCAGTACTTC; CDR3aa: CASSRTGNQETQYF
d_gene: TRBD2; j_gene: TRBJ2-1; v_gene: TRBV5-4; abundance: few; CDR3nt: TGTGCCAGCAGCTCCGGCGGGGGCTCCTACAATGAGCAGTTCTTC; CDR3aa: CASSSGGGSYNEQFF
d_gene: -; j_gene: TRBJ2-1; v_gene: TRBV5-4; abundance: -; CDR3nt: TGTGCCAGCCTGCCGGGCAGCACCAACCCCCTATACAATGAGCAGTTCTTC; CDR3aa: CASLPGSTNPLYNEQFF
d_gene: TRBD1; j_gene: TRBJ2-7; v_gene: TRBV3-1; abundance: few; CDR3nt: TGTGCCAGCCTTAACACAGGGGGCGGAGAGCAGTACTTC; CDR3aa: CASLNTGGGEQYF
d_gene: -; j_gene: TRBJ1-5; v_gene: TRBV12-3/TRBV12-4; abundance: few; CDR3nt: TGTGCCAGCGGTCACGGAAATCAGCCCCAGCATTTT; CDR3aa: CASGHGNQPQHF
d_gene: -; j_gene: TRBJ2-1; v_gene: TRBV11-2; abundance: -; CDR3nt: TGTGCCAGCAGCTTAGAGAATGAGCAGTTCTTC; CDR3aa: CASSLENEQFF
d_gene: -; j_gene: TRBJ2-7; v_gene: TRBV6-1; abundance: few; CDR3nt: TGTGCCAGCTGTAAGGACAGAGGGGTAGGCGAGCAGTACTTC; CDR3aa: CASCKDRGVGEQYF
d_gene: -; j_gene: TRBJ2-5; v_gene: TRBV18; abundance: many; CDR3nt: TGTGCCAGCTCATCGGCCGGGACACTGATGGAGACCCAGTACTTC; CDR3aa: CASSSAGTLMETQYF
d_gene: -; j_gene: TRBJ2-5; v_gene: TRBV18; abundance: few; CDR3nt: TGTGCCAGCTCACCACCTAGCCACGAGACCCAGTACTTC; CDR3aa: CASSPPSHETQYF
d_gene: -; j_gene: TRBJ1-6; v_gene: TRBV12-3/TRBV12-4; abundance: many; CDR3nt: TGTGCCAGCAGTCCCCTACTTCGGGGTCTTAATTCACCCCTCCACTTT; CDR3aa: CASSPLLRGLNSPLHF
d_gene: -; j_gene: TRBJ2-1; v_gene: TRBV5-1; abundance: few; CDR3nt: TGCGCCAGCAGCCGGGGACCACAGAGCAATGAGCAGTTCTTC; CDR3aa: CASSRGPQSNEQFF
d_gene: -; j_gene: TRBJ1-1; v_gene: TRBV12-3/TRBV12-4; abundance: -; CDR3nt: TGTGCCAGCAGTTTACGGGGGGCAACTAGTTTTAACACTGAAGCTTTCTTT; CDR3aa: CASSLRGATSFNTEAFF
d_gene: -; j_gene: TRBJ2-3; v_gene: TRBV28; abundance: few; CDR3nt: TGTGCCAGCAGCCCCTTCGGGCTAGCAGATACGCAGTATTTT; CDR3aa: CASSPFGLADTQYF
d_gene: -; j_gene: TRBJ1-5; v_gene: TRBV6-5; abundance: many; CDR3nt: TGTGCCAGCAGCCCCAGGGGAGAGGGCAATCAGCCCCAGCATTTT; CDR3aa: CASSPRGEGNQPQHF
d_gene: -; j_gene: TRBJ1-2; v_gene: TRBV28; abundance: few; CDR3nt: TGTGCCAGCATTACAGGGAATAACTATGGCTACACCTTC; CDR3aa: CASITGNNYGYTF
d_gene: -; j_gene: TRBJ2-2; v_gene: TRBV5-1; abundance: -; CDR3nt: TGCGCCAGCAGCTTCCGGGACGCCCGCCGGGAGCTGTTTTTT; CDR3aa: CASSFRDARRELFF
d_gene: -; j_gene: TRBJ2-1; v_gene: TRBV20-1; abundance: few; CDR3nt: TGCAGTGCTAGAGAATACAATGAGCAGTTCTTC; CDR3aa: CSAREYNEQFF
d_gene: TRBD2; j_gene: TRBJ2-3; v_gene: TRBV19; abundance: few; CDR3nt: TGTGCCAGTAGGACTAGCGGGAGTAACGCAGATACGCAGTATTTT; CDR3aa: CASRTSGSNADTQYF
d_gene: -; j_gene: TRBJ1-5; v_gene: TRBV7-2; abundance: -; CDR3nt: TGTGCCAGCAGCGGGGGCCGGAATCAGCCCCAGCATTTT; CDR3aa: CASSGGRNQPQHF
d_gene: TRBD1; j_gene: TRBJ2-7; v_gene: TRBV23-1; abundance: few; CDR3nt: TGCGCCAGCCCCTCAGGGGGAAATTTAAAAGGCGAGCAGTACTTC; CDR3aa: CASPSGGNLKGEQYF
d_gene: -; j_gene: TRBJ2-5; v_gene: TRBV27; abundance: -; CDR3nt: TGTGCCAGCAGTTTCAGGACAGACCAAGAGACCCAGTACTTC; CDR3aa: CASSFRTDQETQYF
d_gene: TRBD2; j_gene: TRBJ2-3; v_gene: TRBV6-6; abundance: few; CDR3nt: TGTGCCAGCAGTTCGGGACTAGCGGGAGTCATAGATACGCAGTATTTT; CDR3aa: CASSSGLAGVIDTQYF
d_gene: -; j_gene: TRBJ2-7; v_gene: TRBV3-2; abundance: -; CDR3nt: TGTGCCAGCAGCCCTCCTAAGATTGCGTTCGAGCAGTACTTC; CDR3aa: CASSPPKIAFEQYF
d_gene: TRBD1; j_gene: TRBJ2-3; v_gene: TRBV5-1; abundance: -; CDR3nt: TGCGCCAGCCGAACCGGTGCAGGGGGACCTAGCACAGATACGCAGTATTTT; CDR3aa: CASRTGAGGPSTDTQYF
d_gene: -; j_gene: TRBJ2-3; v_gene: TRBV29-1; abundance: -; CDR3nt: TGCAGCGTTGGGGGGCTAGCGGTCACAGATACGCAGTATTTT; CDR3aa: CSVGGLAVTDTQYF
d_gene: -; j_gene: TRBJ2-5; v_gene: TRBV3-1; abundance: -; CDR3nt: TGTGCCAGCAGCCATGCCTCAGGAGGAGAGACCCAGTACTTC; CDR3aa: CASSHASGGETQYF
d_gene: -; j_gene: TRBJ1-5; v_gene: TRBV6-1; abundance: many; CDR3nt: TGTGCCAGCAGTGAATTGACAGGTTCGGCCCCTCAGCCCCAGCATTTT; CDR3aa: CASSELTGSAPQPQHF